Listed here is a single T cell receptor beta chain. Its cognate antigen is unknown. The data were taken from a study of glioma-infiltrating T cells after dendritic cell vaccination. Study overall: Autologous tumor lysate-pulsed dendritic cell vaccination was given between the early 2000s and the early 2010s.

Primers: 60 V beta forward and 13 J beta reverse. Libraries were prepared by immunoSEQ multiplex PCR; TCRdb keeps only in-frame clonotypes and omits some of them. This table has some 110,000 clones, nearly 90% appearing once. Study outcomes and limitations: Estimated pretreatment TIL content predicted outcome after dendritic cell vaccination.

Time point meaning: after dendritic cell vaccination, including at tumor progression/relapse. The sequence was collected from a human donor with glioblastoma. The starting material was blood, obtained after dendritic cell vaccination.

In DNA, the CDR3 is TGTGCCAGCAGCTCCCGGTGGCAGGGGGCGCACGGGGCCAACGTCCTGACTTTC. It translates to CASSSRWQGAHGANVLTF. The chain links TRBV7-2 to TRBJ2-6; TRBD1 aligns across 8 bases. CDR1 and CDR2 from the germline V gene are SGHTA and FQGNSA. This CDR3 is built from 18 residues. V shed 4 bases and J 4 bases; nucleotides not matched to a gene: 12.